Presented here are 12 T cell receptor beta chains from one specimen sequenced in a study. Treg sorting used a CD4+CD25+CD127-/low gate. From the 5' RACE reads, TCRdb called clonotypes with MiXCR, one entry per CDR3 protein. The data show around 10,000 distinct CDR3 sequences, roughly a sixth seen once. The source material was Tregs sorted from a lymph node. These receptors were taken from a female donor with breast cancer.

The gene calls are TRBV19 and TRBJ2-1; 7 positions match TRBD1. Per the germline V gene, CDR1 is LNHDA and CDR2 is SQIVND (reference sequence). The CDR3 is 14 residues long. V lost 4 bases, J lost 4 bases, and 4 bases stayed unmatched. CDR3: CASSSRQGYNEQFF. The CDR3 DNA is TGTGCCAGTAGTAGCAGACAGGGATACAATGAGCAGTTCTTC.

By proportion, this clonotype is medium-sized. The chain employs TRBV4-1 and TRBJ2-1; D is unresolved. This CDR3 spans 18 amino acids. The germline V and J ends were trimmed by 1 base and 0 bases, with 16 bases remaining between them. Germline CDR1 reads MGHRA; CDR2 reads YSYEKL. CDR3 DNA sequence: TGCGCCAGCAGCCAAGGTCTTTTCGCGGCTAGCTCCTACAATGAGCAGTTCTTC. This sequence encodes CASSQGLFAASSYNEQFF.

This clonotype was observed at least ten times. V is TRBV14 and J is TRBJ1-2; D is uncertain. The V end lost 3 bases, the J end lost 0 bases, and 11 bases lay between the germline ends. The germline gives CDR1 SGHDN, CDR2 FVKESK. The CDR3 spans 15 residues. The CDR3 DNA sequence: TGTGCCAGCAGCCACTTGGGCAACGCTAACTATGGCTACACCTTC. It translates to CASSHLGNANYGYTF.

Remarks on this clonotype: Given a much more abundant clone one base away, this may be a read error. The chain carries TRBV6-5 and TRBJ1-1; D call uncertain. In germline, CDR1 is MNHEY, CDR2 SVGAGI. The CDR3 spans 12 residues. Trimming removed 2 bases from V and 9 bases from J, with 10 bases in between. CDR3 amino acids: CASSYEVSKAFF. In DNA form, the CDR3 reads TGTGCCAGCAGTTACGAGGTGAGCAAAGCTTTCTTT.

This clonotype was picked up many times. The rearrangement joins TRBV5-1 to TRBJ2-5; D ambiguous. The CDR3 totals 14 residues. Germline values: CDR1 SGHRS, CDR2 YFSETQ. V was cut by 6 bases and J by 2 bases, with 14 bases left in between. Here the CDR3 reads CASTQSSSQETQYF. The CDR3 DNA follows: TGCGCCAGCACCCAATCGTCCTCTCAAGAGACCCAGTACTTC. Supplemented by reference TRBV5-1 and TRBJ2-5, the full variable domain reads KAGVTQTPRYLIKTRGQQVTLSCSPISGHRSVSWYQQTPGQGLQFLFEYFSETQRNKGNFPGRFSGRQFSNSRSEMNVSTLELGDSALYLCASTQSSSQETQYFGPGTRLLVL.

This clonotype was found a few times. This chain joins TRBV5-1 and TRBJ2-3; 9 positions match TRBD2. CDR1 is SGHRS and CDR2 is YFSETQ in the germline V gene. The V and J ends lost 0 bases and 2 bases, in that order; junction bases with no gene match: 1. This CDR3 has 15 residues. CDR3 sequence: CASSLVGLATDTQYF. Written as DNA, the CDR3 is TGCGCCAGCAGCTTGGTGGGACTAGCCACAGATACGCAGTATTTT. Based on the CDR3 plus reference TRBV5-1 and TRBJ2-3, the full variable domain is KAGVTQTPRYLIKTRGQQVTLSCSPISGHRSVSWYQQTPGQGLQFLFEYFSETQRNKGNFPGRFSGRQFSNSRSEMNVSTLELGDSALYLCASSLVGLATDTQYFGPGTRLTVL.

As to this clonotype: Because the CDR3 is missing its conserved closing phenylalanine or tryptophan, this is likely a read error. This chain joins TRBV9 and TRBJ2-6; D is perhaps TRBD2 (6 bases). The V gene's germline CDR1 is SGDLS and CDR2 YYNGEE. The CDR3 extends over 15 amino acids. Here the CDR3 DNA reads TGTGCCGGCAGCGTCCGGGGGTCTGGGGCCAACGTCCTGACTTCC. This gives the protein CAGSVRGSGANVLTS.

As to this clonotype: A much larger clone lies one base from this, so it may be a read error. This chain joins TRBV6-5 and TRBJ2-2; either TRBD1 or TRBD2 may supply D (5 bases each). The germline gives CDR1 MNHEY, CDR2 SVGAGI. CDR3 length equals 14 residues. CDR3 protein: CASSYSGADGELSF. Here the CDR3 DNA reads TGTGCCAGCAGTTACTCAGGGGCCGACGGGGAGCTGTCTTTT.

The chain recombines TRBV14 with TRBJ1-2, with D possibly TRBD1 on 5 matching bases. Germline CDR1 is SGHDN and CDR2 is FVKESK. The CDR3 has 14 amino acids. Between the trimmed V and J ends, which lost 0 bases and 8 bases, there was a span of 13 bases. The CDR3 sequence: CASSQDGRDGGYTF. In DNA form, the CDR3 reads TGTGCCAGCAGCCAAGATGGGAGGGACGGCGGCTACACCTTC.

About this clonotype itself: A much larger clone lies a single base off, so this may be a read error. The chain links TRBV5-6 to TRBJ2-5, with D uncertain. CDR3 length equals 13 residues. Germline CDR1 SGHDT, CDR2 YYEEEE. The CDR3 nucleotides read TGTGCCAGCAGCGGGCCAAACCAAGAGACCCGGTACTTC. Translating gives CASSGPNQETRYF.

This clonotype was counted many times. A much more abundant neighbour one base away suggests this may be a read error. The V gene is TRBV6-2 or TRBV6-3, the J gene TRBJ1-5; D perhaps matches TRBD1 (5 bases). The CDR3 covers 12 residues. Germline CDR1 MNHEY, CDR2 SVGEGT. CDR3 residues: CVSTQGSQPQHF. The CDR3 nucleotides are TGTGTCAGCACCCAGGGCAGTCAGCCCCAGCATTTT.

In this sample, this clonotype is medium-sized (0.01 to 0.1%). The chain is built from TRBV7-9 and TRBJ1-2; the match to TRBD1 covers 8 bases. Looked up from germline, CDR1 is SEHNR and CDR2 is FQNEAQ (reference sequence). This CDR3 contains 13 residues. Germline trimming cut 4 bases from V and 6 bases from J; bases unmatched to any gene: 4. The CDR3 loop reads CASSSTGEDGYTF. Here the CDR3 DNA reads TGTGCCAGCAGCTCGACAGGGGAGGATGGCTACACCTTC.